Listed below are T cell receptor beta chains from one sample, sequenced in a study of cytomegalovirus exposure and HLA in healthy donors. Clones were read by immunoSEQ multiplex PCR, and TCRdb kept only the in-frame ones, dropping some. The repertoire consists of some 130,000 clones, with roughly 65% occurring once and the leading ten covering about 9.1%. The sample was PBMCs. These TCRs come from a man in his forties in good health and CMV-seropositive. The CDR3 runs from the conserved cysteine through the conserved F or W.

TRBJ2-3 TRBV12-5 CASGFDMNTQYF
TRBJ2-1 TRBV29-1 CSGWTGPKNEQFF
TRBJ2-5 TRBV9 CASSLRLGDLGETQYF
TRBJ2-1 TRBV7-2 CASSSQGGSYNEQFF
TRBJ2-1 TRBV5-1 CASSLSAGGYNEQFF
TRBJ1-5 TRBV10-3 CAIRGTGPGPQHF
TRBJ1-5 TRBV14 CASSPPGVGQPQHF
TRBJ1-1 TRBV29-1 CSVVPREMGAEAFF
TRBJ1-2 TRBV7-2 CASSLRYGYTF
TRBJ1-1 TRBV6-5 CASSYSGRGPEAFF
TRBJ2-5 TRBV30 CAWSAYSSGSQETQYF
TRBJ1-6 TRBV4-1 CASSQDPGLSYNSPLHF
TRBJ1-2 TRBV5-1 CASSLVGGSYGYTF
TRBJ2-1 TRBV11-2 CASSLYIGSSYNEQFF
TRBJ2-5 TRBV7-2 CASSLFSPREETQYF
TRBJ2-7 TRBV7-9 CASSRTSGEQYF
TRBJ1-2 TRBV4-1 CASSQVPQEGAANYGYTF
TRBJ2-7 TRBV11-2 CASSSRSYEQYF
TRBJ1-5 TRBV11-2 CASSLYSNQPQHF
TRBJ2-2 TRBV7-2 CASSFRNTGELFF
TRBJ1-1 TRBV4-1 CASSQDRPTRQQNTEAFF
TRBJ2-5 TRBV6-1 CASSEGGGTGAETQYF
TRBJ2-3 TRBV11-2 CASSFTSGGADTQYF
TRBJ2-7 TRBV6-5 CASSYGRDRVSEQYF
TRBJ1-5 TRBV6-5 CASSHDTNQPQHF
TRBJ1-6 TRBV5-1 CASSYGQGANSPLHF
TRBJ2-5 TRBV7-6 CASSPGLVQETQYF
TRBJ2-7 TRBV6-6 CASSNRVREQYF